The 30 T cell receptor beta chains presented below share a single source sample, sequenced in a study of cytomegalovirus exposure and HLA in healthy donors (dated by TCRdb to about 2017). The library relied on the immunoSEQ multiplex PCR assay. TCRdb limited this immuneACCESS table to in-frame rearrangements with V and J called. A share of clones is missing; checked studies link under half to unresolved V genes, and the rest is unexplained. This sample is represented by 100,000 or so clones; around 88% of them were singletons. Roughly 3.8% of the sample is taken by the ten largest. Sequencing used PBMCs. The receptors were sampled from a young woman in good health and CMV-seronegative.

The DNA of the CDR3 is TGTGCCAGCAGTCAGGGGGCGGCTGGCTACACCTTC. It encodes CASSQGAAGYTF. The V call is TRBV6-5, the J call TRBJ1-2; 8 nucleotides match TRBD1. Germline V gene lookup returns CDR1 MNHEY and CDR2 SVGAGI. V shed 5 bases and J 7 bases; nucleotides not matched to a gene: 3. The CDR3 covers 12 residues.

This sequence joins TRBV27 and TRBJ2-1; 8 nucleotides align to TRBD1. CDR3 size: 15 residues. Per germline, CDR1 MNHEY and CDR2 SMNVEV (reference sequence). The V and J ends lost 5 bases and 7 bases, in that order; junction bases with no gene match: 10. CDR3 in amino acids: CASSLEDRAGNEQFF. In DNA form, the CDR3 reads TGTGCCAGCAGTCTAGAGGACAGGGCCGGAAATGAGCAGTTCTTC.

A single count supports this clone. The gene calls are TRBV6-5 and TRBJ2-7; D is ambiguous. V dropped 6 bases and J dropped 5 bases, with 11 bases sitting between them. Germline CDR1 reads MNHEY; CDR2 reads SVGAGI. The CDR3 extends over 12 amino acids. CDR3: CASSHLRDEQYF. The DNA for the CDR3 is TGTGCCAGCAGCCACTTACGCGACGAGCAGTACTTC.

This clone was counted a single time. This chain links TRBV5-8 with TRBJ2-3, with D perhaps matching TRBD2 (6 bases). Trimming left V 4 bases short and J 1 base short, with 13 bases between. The length of the CDR3 is 15 residues. The V gene's germline CDR1 is SGHTS and CDR2 YDEGEE. The CDR3 DNA reads TGTGCCAGCAGCCCGGGGAGGAAGGGCACAGATACGCAGTATTTT. This gives the protein CASSPGRKGTDTQYF.

The genes are TRBV4-3 and TRBJ2-7; 11 bases match TRBD2. This CDR3 region has 16 residues. The V gene's germline CDR1 is LGHNA and CDR2 YSLEER. The ends lost 4 bases at V and 0 bases at J; junction bases unmatched: 5. In DNA form, the CDR3 reads TGCGCCAGCAGCCGCCGACTAGCGGGATACTCCTACGAGCAGTACTTC. This gives the protein CASSRRLAGYSYEQYF.

J is TRBJ2-3 and V is TRBV7-9; unclear D gene. Germline CDR1 is SEHNR and CDR2 is FQNEAQ (reference sequence). This CDR3 region has 13 residues. With 2 bases removed from V and 1 base from J, the gap between germline ends came to 4 bases. CDR3 residues: CASSLSGTDTQYF. The CDR3 DNA is TGTGCCAGCAGCTTATCTGGCACAGATACGCAGTATTTT.

The chain has TRBV2 and TRBJ1-2; 8 nucleotides match TRBD1. CDR1 and CDR2 from the germline V gene are SNHLY and FYNNEI. The CDR3 spans 14 residues. The V gene end was trimmed by 10 bases and the J gene end by 7 bases; junction bases not matched to a gene: 14. The DNA for the CDR3 is TGTGCCATCCCGATACAGGGGGGACAGCTTGGCTACACCTTC. Protein product: CAIPIQGGQLGYTF.

This chain joins TRBV15 and TRBJ1-5, with 10 positions matching TRBD1. The CDR3 sequence is 16 residues long. Germline V gene sequence: CDR1 LNHNV, CDR2 YYDKDF (reference sequence). Trimming took 3 bases from V and 7 from J; bases not matched to a gene: 9. The chain's CDR3 is CATSSTGTGVGQPQHF. The CDR3 DNA is TGTGCCACCAGCAGCACCGGGACAGGGGTTGGACAGCCCCAGCATTTT.

In regard to this clone: The junction shows a germline mismatch at one end, possibly a read error. The chain is built from TRBV15 and TRBJ2-7; D remains ambiguous. Germline CDR1 is LNHNV and CDR2 is YYDKDF (reference sequence). The CDR3 has 12 residues. In DNA form, the CDR3 reads TGTGCCACCGGCAGATCCCAGTACGAGCAGTACTTC. Its translation is CATGRSQYEQYF. The variable domain in full, with the rest retrieved from reference TRBV15 and TRBJ2-7, is DAMVIQNPRYQVTQFGKPVTLSCSQTLNHNVMYWYQQKSSQAPKLLFHYYDKDFNNEADTPDNFQSRRPNTSFCFLDIRSPGLGDTAMYLCATGRSQYEQYFGPGTRLTVT.

The chain recombines TRBV7-9 with TRBJ1-2; no reliable D call. With 5 bases removed from V and 6 bases from J, the gap between germline ends came to 10 bases. This CDR3 contains 12 residues. Germline loops: CDR1 SEHNR, CDR2 FQNEAQ (reference sequence). This CDR3 is CASSRVGDGYTF. In DNA, the CDR3 is TGTGCCAGCAGCCGGGTCGGGGATGGCTACACCTTC.

V usage is TRBV9 and J usage is TRBJ2-1; 9 nucleotides agree with TRBD1. Germline CDR1 SGDLS, CDR2 YYNGEE. Trimming at V came to 4 bases and at J to 5 bases, leaving 10 bases not matched to a gene. The CDR3 has 16 amino acids. The CDR3 nucleotides are TGTGCCAGCAGCCCCCACCCCCGGACAGGGGACAATGAGCAGTTCTTC. This translates into CASSPHPRTGDNEQFF.

The chain recombines TRBV7-8 with TRBJ2-7; 7 nucleotides match TRBD2. V lost 0 bases to trimming and J lost 2 bases; unmatched junction nucleotides: 7. This CDR3 contains 16 residues. Germline assignment: CDR1 SGHVS and CDR2 FQNEAQ. The CDR3 here is CASSLAVSRETYEQYF. The DNA for the CDR3 is TGTGCCAGCAGCTTAGCGGTTTCGCGGGAGACCTACGAGCAGTACTTC. The entire variable domain, with the rest obtained from reference TRBV7-8 and TRBJ2-7, is as follows: GAGVSQSPRYKVAKRGQDVALRCDPISGHVSLFWYQQALGQGPEFLTYFQNEAQLDKSGLPSDRFFAERPEGSVSTLKIQRTQQEDSAVYLCASSLAVSRETYEQYFGPGTRLTVT.

V usage is TRBV19 and J usage is TRBJ2-7; TRBD2 agrees at 7 bases. The CDR3 extends over 12 amino acids. In germline, CDR1 is LNHDA, CDR2 SQIVND (reference sequence). J was trimmed by 5 bases and V by 3 bases; bases with no gene match: 1. The CDR3 region has the DNA TGTGCCAGTAGTATTCGGGGGGACGAGCAGTACTTC. Translated, it gives CASSIRGDEQYF.

This chain links TRBV29-1 with TRBJ1-5; D may be TRBD1 (6 bases). CDR3 length: 14 residues. Trimming removed 6 bases from V and 2 bases from J, with 14 bases in between. The germline V gene has CDR1 SQVTM and CDR2 ANQGSEA. CDR3 DNA sequence: TGCAGCGTGGGAACAGGGCTGGGCAATCAGCCCCAGCATTTT. It encodes CSVGTGLGNQPQHF.

V is TRBV7-9 and J is TRBJ2-7; 7 bases match TRBD1. The CDR3 covers 11 residues. With V trimmed by 7 bases and J by 3 bases, 0 bases remained unmatched. Germline CDR1 SEHNR, CDR2 FQNEAQ (reference sequence). For the CDR3, the DNA is TGTGCCAGCACAGGGGGCTACGAGCAGTACTTC. Residues: CASTGGYEQYF.

This clone was picked up a small number of times. V is TRBV7-9 and J is TRBJ2-7, with D possibly being TRBD1 (6 bases). Deletions cut 8 bases from V and 3 bases from J, with 8 bases between. Germline V gene lookup returns CDR1 SEHNR and CDR2 FQNEAQ (reference sequence). This CDR3 comprises 11 residues. CDR3 nucleotide sequence: TGTGCCAGCGGACAGAACTACGAGCAGTACTTC. Protein: CASGQNYEQYF.

This sequence joins TRBV7-2 and TRBJ1-2; possible D gene TRBD1, 6 bases. With 4 bases removed from V and 4 bases from J, the gap between germline ends came to 10 bases. CDR3 length: 13 amino acids. Per germline, CDR1 SGHTA and CDR2 FQGNSA. The CDR3 nucleotides read TGTGCCAGCAGCTCGGGGGGCGGCTATGGCTACACCTTC. Translation: CASSSGGGYGYTF. Variable domain in full (rest from reference TRBV7-2 and TRBJ1-2): GAGVSQSPSNKVTEKGKDVELRCDPISGHTALYWYRQSLGQGLEFLIYFQGNSAPDKSGLPSDRFSAERTGGSVSTLTIQRTQQEDSAVYLCASSSGGGYGYTFGSGTRLTVV.

V is TRBV29-1 and J is TRBJ2-7; maybe TRBD2 (6 bases). This CDR3 is 12 amino acids long. Per germline, CDR1 SQVTM and CDR2 ANQGSEA. V was cut by 1 base and J by 6 bases, with 10 bases left in between. The CDR3 spells CSVEAGVGEQYF. CDR3 DNA sequence: TGCAGCGTTGAAGCGGGAGTCGGCGAGCAGTACTTC.

V is TRBV7-3 and J is TRBJ2-1; 9 bases align to TRBD2. V dropped 2 bases and J dropped 8; count of bases not matched to a gene: 7. The CDR3 is 15 residues long. CDR1 is SGHTA, CDR2 FQGTGA, per germline. Written as DNA, the CDR3 is TGTGCCAGCAGCTTATGGGGTAGCGGGAGATATGAGCAGTTCTTC. As protein: CASSLWGSGRYEQFF. Full variable domain (rest looked up from reference TRBV7-3 and TRBJ2-1): GAGVSQTPSNKVTEKGKYVELRCDPISGHTALYWYRQSLGQGPEFLIYFQGTGAADDSGLPNDRFFAVRPEGSVSTLKIQRTERGDSAVYLCASSLWGSGRYEQFFGPGTRLTVL.

The J gene is TRBJ2-3, the V gene TRBV5-4; 8 bases match TRBD1. The CDR3 has 14 residues. CDR1 is SGHNT, CDR2 YYREEE, per germline (reference sequence). V trimming: 4 bases; J trimming: 9 bases; junction bases outside the gene matches: 10. Here the CDR3 reads CASSTDRATSTQYF. The DNA of the CDR3 is TGTGCCAGCAGCACGGACAGGGCCACTTCGACGCAGTATTTT.

This chain links TRBV2 with TRBJ1-2, with D uncertain. Germline V gene data show CDR1 as SNHLY and CDR2 as FYNNEI. The CDR3 is made up of 15 amino acids. The V gene lost 7 bases and the J gene lost 5 bases, with 20 bases spanning the gap. The CDR3 bases are TGTGCCAGCAATTCGAGAGGTCGGCGCACATATGGCTACACCTTC. It specifies CASNSRGRRTYGYTF.

This chain links TRBV4-2 with TRBJ2-1; the D gene is possibly TRBD2 (5 bases). Trimming stripped 3 bases from V and 5 bases from J, with 23 bases between. In germline, CDR1 is LGHNA, CDR2 YNFKEQ. This CDR3 comprises 18 residues. CDR3 amino acids: CASSHPVGGPKVDNEQFF. The DNA of the CDR3 is TGTGCCAGCAGCCACCCGGTGGGCGGGCCAAAGGTGGACAATGAGCAGTTCTTC.

The rearrangement joins TRBV18 to TRBJ2-6; 12 positions agree with TRBD1. The CDR3 consists of 18 residues. With V trimmed by 5 bases and J by 3 bases, 8 bases remained unmatched. Germline assignment: CDR1 KGHSH and CDR2 LQKENI. This chain's CDR3 is CASSAPGQGALGANVLTF. The CDR3 DNA sequence: TGTGCCAGCTCAGCCCCGGGACAGGGGGCTCTTGGGGCCAACGTCCTGACTTTC. Full variable domain (remainder filled in from reference TRBV18 and TRBJ2-6): NAGVMQNPRHLVRRRGQEARLRCSPMKGHSHVYWYRQLPEEGLKFMVYLQKENIIDESGMPKERFSAEFPKEGPSILRIQQVVRGDSAAYFCASSAPGQGALGANVLTFGAGSRLTVL.

The chain couples TRBV28 to TRBJ2-5, with 7 bases lining up with TRBD1. CDR1 MDHEN and CDR2 SYDVKM come from the germline V gene. The CDR3 length is 16 residues. After removal of 6 bases from V and 2 bases from J, the junction contained 12 bases not matched to a gene. CDR3 coding DNA: TGTGCCAGCAGGCCAACAGGGGCCTCGGTACAAGAGACCCAGTACTTC. This gives the protein CASRPTGASVQETQYF.

This clone was observed a single time. This chain joins TRBV14 and TRBJ2-7; D is uncertain. The CDR3 is made up of 14 amino acids. V was cut by 6 bases and J by 6 bases, with 18 bases left in between. Germline CDR1 and CDR2: SGHDN and FVKESK. DNA for the CDR3: TGTGCCAGCAGTCCCTTCACTGCCCTCGCCGAGCAGTACTTC. Its translation: CASSPFTALAEQYF.

V gene TRBV2 combines with J gene TRBJ2-7; TRBD1 matches at 8 bases. V lost 7 bases to trimming and J lost 7 bases; unmatched junction nucleotides: 9. There are 13 residues in the CDR3. CDR1 and CDR2 (germline): SNHLY, FYNNEI. The CDR3 region is CASNGQGPGEQYF. CDR3 nucleotide sequence: TGTGCCAGCAATGGACAGGGCCCGGGGGAGCAGTACTTC.

J is TRBJ2-2 and V is TRBV6-1, with TRBD1 matching 9 bases. Trimming at V came to 10 bases and at J to 7 bases, leaving 10 bases not matched to a gene. Germline V gene lookup returns CDR1 MNHNS and CDR2 SASEGT. The CDR3 runs to 14 residues. CDR3 bases: TGTGCCATCCTAGGACAGGGGCGGAGCGGGGAGCTGTTTTTT. Protein: CAILGQGRSGELFF.

This chain links TRBV2 with TRBJ2-5; the D gene is possibly TRBD2 (6 bases). Trimming pared 7 bases from V and 7 bases from J, leaving 22 bases between. The CDR3 is made up of 15 amino acids. The germline V gene has CDR1 SNHLY and CDR2 FYNNEI. The CDR3 coding sequence is TGTGCCAGCAATGGTTATGTGGAGGGTGGGGGGACCCAGTACTTC. It translates to CASNGYVEGGGTQYF.

This clone occurred a few times. The chain combines TRBV5-4 with TRBJ2-3, with TRBD1 matching 8 bases. The CDR3 runs to 16 residues. The germline CDR1 and CDR2 sequences are SGHNT and YYREEE (reference sequence). J was trimmed by 1 base and V by 2 bases; bases with no gene match: 6. As DNA, the CDR3 is TGTGCCAGCAGCTTAGCCCAGGGGGCGGGCACAGATACGCAGTATTTT. This encodes CASSLAQGAGTDTQYF.

This clone was detected once. The chain couples TRBV28 to TRBJ2-4; a weak D match, TRBD2 (6 bases). The CDR3 is 14 residues long. CDR1 is MDHEN and CDR2 is SYDVKM in the germline V gene. Trimming shortened V by 8 bases and J by 2 bases, and 13 bases separated the two germline ends. The CDR3: CASGGGFSKNIQYF. CDR3 in DNA: TGTGCCAGCGGCGGAGGGTTCTCCAAAAACATTCAGTACTTC. Drawing the rest from reference TRBV28 and TRBJ2-4, the complete variable domain is DVKVTQSSRYLVKRTGEKVFLECVQDMDHENMFWYRQDPGLGLRLIYFSYDVKMKEKGDIPEGYSVSREKKERFSLILESASTNQTSMYLCASGGGFSKNIQYFGAGTRLSVL.